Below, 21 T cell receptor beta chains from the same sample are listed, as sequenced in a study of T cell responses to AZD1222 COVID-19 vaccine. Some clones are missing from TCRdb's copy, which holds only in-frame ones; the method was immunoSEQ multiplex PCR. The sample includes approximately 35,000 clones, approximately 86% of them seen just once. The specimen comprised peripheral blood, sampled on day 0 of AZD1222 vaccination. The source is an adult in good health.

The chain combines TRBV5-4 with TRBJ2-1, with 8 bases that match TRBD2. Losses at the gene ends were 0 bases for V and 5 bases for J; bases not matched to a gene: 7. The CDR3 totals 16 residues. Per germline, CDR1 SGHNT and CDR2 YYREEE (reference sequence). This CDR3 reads CASSLASSGADNEQFF. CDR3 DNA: TGTGCCAGCAGCTTGGCCAGTAGCGGGGCAGACAATGAGCAGTTCTTC. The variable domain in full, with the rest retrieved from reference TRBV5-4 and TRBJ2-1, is ETGVTQSPTHLIKTRGQQVTLRCSSQSGHNTVSWYQQALGQGPQFIFQYYREEENGRGNFPPRFSGLQFPNYSSELNVNALELDDSALYLCASSLASSGADNEQFFGPGTRLTVL.

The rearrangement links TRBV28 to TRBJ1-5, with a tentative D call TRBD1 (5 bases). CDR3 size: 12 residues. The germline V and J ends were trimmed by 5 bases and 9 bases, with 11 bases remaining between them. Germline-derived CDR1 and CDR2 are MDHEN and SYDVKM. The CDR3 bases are TGTGCCAGCAGTCAGCAGGGAGGGCCCCAGCATTTT. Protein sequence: CASSQQGGPQHF. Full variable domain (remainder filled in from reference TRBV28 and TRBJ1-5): DVKVTQSSRYLVKRTGEKVFLECVQDMDHENMFWYRQDPGLGLRLIYFSYDVKMKEKGDIPEGYSVSREKKERFSLILESASTNQTSMYLCASSQQGGPQHFGDGTRLSIL.

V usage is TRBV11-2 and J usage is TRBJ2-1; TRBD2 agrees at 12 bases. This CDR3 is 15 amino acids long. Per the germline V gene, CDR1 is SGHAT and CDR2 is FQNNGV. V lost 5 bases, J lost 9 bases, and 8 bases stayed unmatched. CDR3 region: CASSGLAGGRGEQFF. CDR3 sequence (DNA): TGTGCCAGCAGCGGTCTAGCGGGGGGGCGTGGTGAGCAGTTCTTC.

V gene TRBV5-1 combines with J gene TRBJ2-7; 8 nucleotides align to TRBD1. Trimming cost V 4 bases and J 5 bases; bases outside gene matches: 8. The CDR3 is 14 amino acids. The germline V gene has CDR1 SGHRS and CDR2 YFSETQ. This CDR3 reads CASSRSGQGNEQYF. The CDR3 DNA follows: TGCGCCAGCAGCCGCAGCGGACAGGGCAACGAGCAGTACTTC.

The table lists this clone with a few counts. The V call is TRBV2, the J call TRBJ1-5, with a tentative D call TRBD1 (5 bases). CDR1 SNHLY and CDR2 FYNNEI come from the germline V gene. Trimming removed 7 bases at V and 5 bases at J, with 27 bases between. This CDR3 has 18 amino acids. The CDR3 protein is CASKTGWGPTQADQPQHF. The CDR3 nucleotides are TGTGCCAGCAAAACAGGCTGGGGCCCTACTCAGGCAGATCAGCCCCAGCATTTT.

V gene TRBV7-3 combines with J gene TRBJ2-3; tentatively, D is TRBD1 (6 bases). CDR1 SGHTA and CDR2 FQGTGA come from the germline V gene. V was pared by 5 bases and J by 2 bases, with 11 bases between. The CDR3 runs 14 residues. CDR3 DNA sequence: TGTGCCAGCAGCCTCAGGGGCCCCACAGATACGCAGTATTTT. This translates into CASSLRGPTDTQYF.

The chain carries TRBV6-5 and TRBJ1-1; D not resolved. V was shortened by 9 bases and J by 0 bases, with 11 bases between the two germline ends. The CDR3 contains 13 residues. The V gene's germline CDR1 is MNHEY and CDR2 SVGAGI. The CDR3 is CASRTVMNTEAFF. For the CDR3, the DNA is TGTGCCAGTCGTACGGTAATGAACACTGAAGCTTTCTTT.

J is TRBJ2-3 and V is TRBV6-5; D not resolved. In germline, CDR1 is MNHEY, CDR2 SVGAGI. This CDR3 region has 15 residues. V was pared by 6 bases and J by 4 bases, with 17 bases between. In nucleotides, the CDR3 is TGTGCCAGCAGCCCCCTTCGGAAGGGTGCAGATACGCAGTATTTT. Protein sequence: CASSPLRKGADTQYF.

The CDR3: CASSSPSGGVSSPLHF. The CDR3 nucleotides read TGTGCCAGCAGCTCCCCCTCGGGGGGAGTTTCTTCACCCCTCCACTTT. This rearrangement joins TRBV7-2 to TRBJ1-6; maybe TRBD1 (5 bases). V gave up 4 bases and J gave up 9 bases, with 19 bases separating them. The germline CDR1 and CDR2 sequences are SGHTA and FQGNSA. The CDR3 sequence is 16 residues long.

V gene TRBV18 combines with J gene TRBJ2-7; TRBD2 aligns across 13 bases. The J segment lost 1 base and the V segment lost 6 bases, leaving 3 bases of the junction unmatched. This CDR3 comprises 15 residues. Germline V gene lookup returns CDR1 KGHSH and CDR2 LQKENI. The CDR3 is CASSQTSGGSYEQYF. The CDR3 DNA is TGTGCCAGCTCTCAGACTAGCGGGGGGTCCTACGAGCAGTACTTC.

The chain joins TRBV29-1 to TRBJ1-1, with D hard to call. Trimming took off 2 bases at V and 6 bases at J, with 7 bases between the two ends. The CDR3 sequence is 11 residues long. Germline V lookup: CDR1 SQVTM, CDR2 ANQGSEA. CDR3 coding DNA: TGCAGCGTTGAAAGGGCCGCTGAAGCTTTCTTT. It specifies CSVERAAEAFF. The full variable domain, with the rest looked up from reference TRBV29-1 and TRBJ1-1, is SAVISQKPSRDICQRGTSLTIQCQVDSQVTMMFWYRQQPGQSLTLIATANQGSEATYESGFVIDKFPISRPNLTFSTLTVSNMSPEDSSIYLCSVERAAEAFFGQGTRLTVV.

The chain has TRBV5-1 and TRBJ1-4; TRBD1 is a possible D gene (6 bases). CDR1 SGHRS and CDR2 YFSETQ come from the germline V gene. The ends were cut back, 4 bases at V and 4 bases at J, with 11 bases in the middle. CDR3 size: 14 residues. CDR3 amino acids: CASSEQGFNEKLFF. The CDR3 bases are TGCGCCAGCAGCGAACAGGGCTTTAATGAAAAACTGTTTTTT.

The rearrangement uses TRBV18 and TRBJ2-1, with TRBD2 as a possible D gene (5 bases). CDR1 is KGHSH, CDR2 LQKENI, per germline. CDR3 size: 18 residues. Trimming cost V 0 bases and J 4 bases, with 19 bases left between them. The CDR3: CASSPPLGSQLRYNEQFF. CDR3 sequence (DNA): TGTGCCAGCTCACCACCCCTTGGGAGCCAGCTACGTTACAATGAGCAGTTCTTC.

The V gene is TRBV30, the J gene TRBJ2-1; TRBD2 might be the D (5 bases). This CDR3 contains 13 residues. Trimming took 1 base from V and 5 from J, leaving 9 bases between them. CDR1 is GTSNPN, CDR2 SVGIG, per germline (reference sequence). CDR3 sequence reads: CAWSGLINNEQFF. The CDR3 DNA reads TGTGCCTGGAGTGGACTAATTAACAATGAGCAGTTCTTC.

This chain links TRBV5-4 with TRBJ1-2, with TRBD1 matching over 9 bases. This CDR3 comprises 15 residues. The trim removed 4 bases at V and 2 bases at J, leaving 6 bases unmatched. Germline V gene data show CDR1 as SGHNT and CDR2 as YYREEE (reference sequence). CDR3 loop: CASSRSGTGNYGYTF. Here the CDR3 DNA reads TGTGCCAGCAGCCGTTCCGGGACAGGGAACTATGGCTACACCTTC.

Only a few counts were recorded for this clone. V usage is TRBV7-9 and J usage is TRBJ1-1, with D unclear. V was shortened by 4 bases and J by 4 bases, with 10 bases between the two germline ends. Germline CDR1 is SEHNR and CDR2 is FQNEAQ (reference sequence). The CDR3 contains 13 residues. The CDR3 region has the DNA TGTGCCAGCAGCTCAGACACTTTCACTGAAGCTTTCTTT. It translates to CASSSDTFTEAFF.

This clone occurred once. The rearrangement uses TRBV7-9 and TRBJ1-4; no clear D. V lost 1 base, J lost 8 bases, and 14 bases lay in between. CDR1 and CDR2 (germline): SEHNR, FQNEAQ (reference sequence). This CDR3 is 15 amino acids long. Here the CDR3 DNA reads TGTGCCAGCAGCTTAGGTGGACGAGTCGGGGAAAAACTGTTTTTT. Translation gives CASSLGGRVGEKLFF.

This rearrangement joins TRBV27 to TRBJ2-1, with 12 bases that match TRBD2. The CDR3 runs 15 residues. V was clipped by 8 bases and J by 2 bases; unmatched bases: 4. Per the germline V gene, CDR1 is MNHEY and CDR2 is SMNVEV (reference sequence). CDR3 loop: CASRPSGRAYNEQFF. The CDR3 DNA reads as TGTGCCAGCCGTCCTAGCGGGAGGGCCTACAATGAGCAGTTCTTC.

CDR3 residues: CASSMQGETQYF. In nucleotides, the CDR3 is TGTGCCAGTAGTATGCAGGGAGAGACCCAGTACTTC. This rearrangement joins TRBV19 to TRBJ2-5; the D gene is possibly TRBD1 (5 bases). CDR3 length: 12 amino acids. Germline-derived CDR1 and CDR2 are LNHDA and SQIVND (reference sequence). Trimming removed 3 bases at V and 4 bases at J, with 6 bases between.

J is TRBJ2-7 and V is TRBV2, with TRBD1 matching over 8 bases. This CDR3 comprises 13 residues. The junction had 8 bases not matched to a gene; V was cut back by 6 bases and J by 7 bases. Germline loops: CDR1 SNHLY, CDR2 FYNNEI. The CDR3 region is CASRDRVYGEQYF. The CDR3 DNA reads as TGTGCCAGCAGGGACAGGGTGTACGGAGAGCAGTACTTC.

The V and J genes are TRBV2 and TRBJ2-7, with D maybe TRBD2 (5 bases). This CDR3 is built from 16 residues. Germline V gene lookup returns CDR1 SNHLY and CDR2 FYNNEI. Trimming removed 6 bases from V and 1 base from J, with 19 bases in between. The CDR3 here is CASRNPPGVGSYEQYF. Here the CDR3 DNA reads TGTGCCAGCAGGAACCCCCCCGGGGTGGGGTCCTACGAGCAGTACTTC. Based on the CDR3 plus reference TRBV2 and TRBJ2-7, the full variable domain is EPEVTQTPSHQVTQMGQEVILRCVPISNHLYFYWYRQILGQKVEFLVSFYNNEISEKSEIFDDQFSVERPDGSNFTLKIRSTKLEDSAMYFCASRNPPGVGSYEQYFGPGTRLTVT.